This TCR beta chain was captured in a study of cytomegalovirus exposure and HLA in healthy donors. The study ran its PCR with 60 Vbeta and 13 Jbeta primers. Measured with immunoSEQ multiplex PCR; TCRdb has only the in-frame clones, and not every one. The table lists approximately 150,000 clones, roughly four fifths of them singletons, with roughly 10% in the top ten. General study points: The authors assumed roughly uniform sequencing depth across donors for presence/absence analyses.

Points on this clone: What it binds is not known.

Trimming removed 0 bases from V and 8 bases from J; junction bases left unmatched: 5. The CDR3 has 15 amino acids. Germline CDR1 SGHTA, CDR2 FQGNSA. Sequences were obtained from PBMCs. The receptor was isolated from a man between 45 and 60 years old in good health and CMV-seropositive. The chain has TRBV7-2 and TRBJ2-1; 9 bases line up with TRBD2. The CDR3 sequence: CASSLASASGDEQFF. CDR3 nucleotide sequence: TGTGCCAGCAGCTTAGCTTCCGCTAGCGGGGATGAGCAGTTCTTC.